The subject of this entry is one T cell receptor beta chain. No cognate antigen has been identified for it. Per-base quality was not reported, and no clone a single base away is much larger than it. Interpreted using the paper, the time point label stands for: about 25 weeks on oral tofacitinib. This sample's treatment or condition label indicates: oral pan-JAK inhibitor, 5-10 mg twice daily. Lesional scalp punch biopsies and peripheral blood were obtained from alopecia areata patients. After PBMCs were isolated by density centrifugation and stained for CD3, CD4 and CD8, a FACSAria was used to sort CD4+ and CD8+ T cells. The protocol used for the library was the immunoSEQ multiplex PCR assay. RNA was extracted from all samples and reverse transcribed into cDNA, which served as template for TCR sequencing. First-strand cDNA was synthesized with SuperScript III using a 2:1 mix of oligo-dT and random hexamers. A synthetic immune receptor repertoire was used to measure amplification bias, and any remaining bias was corrected computationally. In the authors' own workflow: After raw reads were preprocessed to remove errors, the CDR3 was defined following IMGT conventions as running from the conserved cysteine to phenylalanine. Clonality was computed by normalizing Shannon entropy by log2 of the number of productive unique TCRs and subtracting the result from 1. Scalp TCRbeta sequences were cross-referenced with sorted blood CD4 and CD8 repertoires so that the CD4 or CD8 identity of scalp clones could be inferred. TCRdb stores this immuneACCESS table with in-frame sequences only. Part of the clones is absent; in the studies checked, under half of the shortfall reflects unresolved V genes, and no reason is known for the rest. Clonal size and the V and J genes are those of that table, whereas D and trimming came from the DNA. The sample includes about 180,000 clones, with roughly 50% observed a single time. Of the sample, 11% is held by the ten largest clones.

This specimen comes from a study of CD8+ T cells in alopecia areata (dated by TCRdb to the late 2010s). Notes on the research overall: The treated patients, all with moderate-to-severe alopecia areata, were enrolled in an open-label pilot trial of oral tofacitinib given at 5 to 10 mg twice daily. Tofacitinib was given for 6 to 18 months, followed by 6 months of follow-up off drug to assess delayed response and recurrence. Disease severity in treated patients was measured with the SALT score, which quantifies the percentage of affected scalp surface area. The study used high-throughput TCRbeta sequencing to examine T cell clonal expansion in alopecia areata, in both the C3H/HeJ mouse model and human patients. Scalp tissue and sorted CD4+ and CD8+ peripheral blood T cells from patchy and totalis/universalis alopecia areata patients and from healthy controls were covered by human TCRbeta sequencing. Patients on tofacitinib were biopsied at baseline and after 4 and 24 weeks of treatment, and several of the patients also had a later scalp biopsy. Scalp clonality was compared across normal scalp (n=4), patchy alopecia areata scalp (n=8), and alopecia totalis/universalis scalp (n=8). RNA was obtained with the PAXgene miRNA kit for fixed scalp, the miRNeasy kit for PBMCs, and the RNeasy kit for mouse skin. Amplification of TCRbeta CDR3 regions was done by immunoSEQ multiplex PCR using 35 Vbeta forward primers and 13 Jbeta reverse primers. On the study overall, not on this receptor specifically: Because the treated cohort was small and had just a single nonresponder, larger studies are needed to establish links between baseline CD8+ expansion and response. Shared TCR sequences between patients were less evident than in mice, which may be partly attributable to HLA diversity in the patient population. During tofacitinib treatment, many expanded lesional clones remained in scalp and blood, and this persistence may partly explain relapse after treatment is stopped. With tofacitinib, both scalp clonality and the number of expanded CD8+ clones among the top 100 scalp clones went down significantly. Lesional scalp, especially in alopecia totalis/universalis, showed higher clonality and more expanded CD8+ clones than normal scalp, suggesting antigenic drive. Resident alphabeta T cells in normal human skin are also sequenced, complicating scalp TCR repertoire analysis, unlike mouse skin dominated by gammadelta T cells.

CDR3 length: 12 amino acids, cysteine to phenylalanine. This entry keeps only the CDR3 DNA: 36 bases, framed from base 1. Deletion took 3 bases off V and 4 bases off J, with a span of 10 bases between the germline ends. The CDR1 and CDR2 encoded by the germline V gene (reference sequence) are GTSNPN and SVGIG. Here the sequenced sample was CD8+ T cells sorted from blood, taken at week 24, from a patient treated with tofacitinib. The sequence links TRBV30 to TRBJ2-7; a weak D assignment points to TRBD1 (5 bases agree). This TCR was recovered from a human donor with alopecia areata. The CDR3 reads CAWSRQIYEQYF. The nucleotide sequence reads TGTGCCTGGAGCCGACAGATTTACGAGCAGTACTTC. Outside the CDR3, residues come from the reference TRBV30 and TRBJ2-7 proteins, so the full variable domain is: SQTIHQWPATLVQPVGSPLSLECTVEGTSNPNLYWYRQAAGRGLQLLFYSVGIGQISSEVPQNLSASRPQDRQFILSSKKLLLSDSGFYLCAWSRQIYEQYFGPGTRLTVT.